These T cell receptor beta chains were read from a single sample in a study of neurological immune-mediated disorders. TCRdb re-derived calls from the 5' RACE reads in MiXCR, one entry per CDR3 protein. The sample carries tens of thousands of distinct CDR3 sequences, about 13% recorded once. Material: PBMCs. The receptor source for this set is a woman aged 40-49 years in good health. Each CDR3 is given with its conserved first and last residue. The order of the fields is J gene, D gene, V gene, clone size, CDR3 DNA, CDR3 protein. A D gene is named only where the DNA matches it firmly. A row's size may be missing; if present it is once, few, many or a size class.

J: TRBJ1-5; D: TRBD1; V: TRBV20-1; size: many; DNA: TGCAGTGCTAGTCAGGGGGGGAATCAGCCCCAGCATTTT; CDR3: CSASQGGNQPQHF
J: TRBJ1-4; D: TRBD1; V: TRBV12-3/TRBV12-4; size: .; DNA: TGTGCCAGCAGTTTAGGGCGGACAGGGGGGTTTAATGAAAAACTGTTTTTT; CDR3: CASSLGRTGGFNEKLFF
J: TRBJ2-3; D: .; V: TRBV14; size: few; DNA: TGTGCCAGCAGCCCGACTATGGCGCCGCAGTATTTT; CDR3: CASSPTMAPQYF
J: TRBJ2-7; D: TRBD2; V: TRBV28; size: many; DNA: TGTGCCAGCAGTCTCCCAGGGAGGGGATCCTACGAGCAGTACTTC; CDR3: CASSLPGRGSYEQYF
J: TRBJ1-6; D: .; V: TRBV7-9; size: .; DNA: TGTGCCAGCATCCCTACAACGCAGGGGTATAATTCACCCCTCCACTTT; CDR3: CASIPTTQGYNSPLHF
J: TRBJ2-2; D: .; V: TRBV2; size: many; DNA: TGTGCCAGCAGTGTCAACGGGGGGCGAGACACCGGGGAGCTGTTTTTT; CDR3: CASSVNGGRDTGELFF
J: TRBJ2-7; D: .; V: TRBV5-1; size: medium-sized; DNA: TGCGCCAGCAGGCAGGGTTCCGAGCAGTACTTC; CDR3: CASRQGSEQYF
J: TRBJ2-2; D: .; V: TRBV29-1; size: many; DNA: TGCAGCGTTGGTCGGCAGGAAATGAACACCGGGGAGCTGTTTTTT; CDR3: CSVGRQEMNTGELFF
J: TRBJ1-5; D: .; V: TRBV12-3/TRBV12-4; size: many; DNA: TGTGCCAGCAGTTTACGAGTGGGGGGCAATCAGCCCCAGCATTTT; CDR3: CASSLRVGGNQPQHF
J: TRBJ1-2; D: .; V: TRBV4-3; size: medium-sized; DNA: TGCGCCAGCAGCCAAGATAGAATTGGGGGCTACACCTTC; CDR3: CASSQDRIGGYTF
J: TRBJ2-7; D: TRBD1; V: TRBV20-1; size: many; DNA: TGCAGTGGTCAGACAGGGGTTCGCGACGAGCAGTACTTC; CDR3: CSGQTGVRDEQYF
J: TRBJ1-5; D: .; V: TRBV5-1; size: many; DNA: TGCGCCAGCAGCTTCGGAGCCGGGGGGCCCCAGCATTTT; CDR3: CASSFGAGGPQHF
J: TRBJ1-2; D: .; V: TRBV29-1; size: many; DNA: TGCAGCGTACTGCCCAGAACATATGGCTACACCTTC; CDR3: CSVLPRTYGYTF
J: TRBJ2-7; D: .; V: TRBV20-1; size: medium-sized; DNA: TGCAGTGCTTTATTTCTCCCCGAGCAGTACTTC; CDR3: CSALFLPEQYF
J: TRBJ2-2; D: TRBD1; V: TRBV18; size: .; DNA: TGTGCCAGCTCACCGCGGACAGGGGGCACCGGGGAGCTGTTTTTT; CDR3: CASSPRTGGTGELFF
J: TRBJ2-7; D: TRBD2; V: TRBV5-6; size: many; DNA: TGTGCCAGCAGCTTGGGTAGCGGGTCTCCCTACGAGCAGTACTTC; CDR3: CASSLGSGSPYEQYF
J: TRBJ2-2; D: TRBD2; V: TRBV20-1; size: many; DNA: TGCAGTGCTAGGGAGCGGGGGGTCGGGACCGGGGAGCTGTTTTTT; CDR3: CSARERGVGTGELFF
J: TRBJ1-4; D: .; V: TRBV20-1; size: many; DNA: TGCAGTGCTCCCCCAGGGACAACTAATGAAAAACTGTTTTTT; CDR3: CSAPPGTTNEKLFF
J: TRBJ2-3; D: .; V: TRBV25-1; size: many; DNA: TGTGCCAGCAGTGAATTGTGGTCACGGCGGACAGATACGCAGTATTTT; CDR3: CASSELWSRRTDTQYF
J: TRBJ2-3; D: TRBD2; V: TRBV7-2; size: .; DNA: TGTGCCAGCAGCCCCTTTGTAATGGCGGGGGGCACAGATACGCAGTATTTT; CDR3: CASSPFVMAGGTDTQYF
J: TRBJ1-2; D: .; V: TRBV20-1; size: many; DNA: TGCAGTGCTAGAGGGCTCTATGGCTACACCTTC; CDR3: CSARGLYGYTF
J: TRBJ2-2; D: TRBD1; V: TRBV18; size: many; DNA: TGTGCCAGCTCACCAACCGGGACAGGGTTTACGTCCGGGGAGCTGTTTTTT; CDR3: CASSPTGTGFTSGELFF
J: TRBJ2-5; D: .; V: TRBV6-2/TRBV6-3; size: many; DNA: TGTGCCAGCGGATACGGGAAAGAGACCCAGTACTTC; CDR3: CASGYGKETQYF
J: TRBJ2-7; D: TRBD2; V: TRBV7-2; size: many; DNA: TGTGCCAGCAGCTTAGGACTAGCGGGTACCTACGAGCAGTACTTC; CDR3: CASSLGLAGTYEQYF
J: TRBJ2-3; D: TRBD2; V: TRBV10-1; size: many; DNA: TGCGCCAGTGGCGTGGGACTAGCGGGAACAGATACGCAGTATTTT; CDR3: CASGVGLAGTDTQYF
J: TRBJ1-1; D: .; V: TRBV6-4; size: many; DNA: TGTGCCAGCAGTGAGGCCTCAGGTACTGAAGCTTTCTTT; CDR3: CASSEASGTEAFF
J: TRBJ2-1; D: .; V: TRBV12-3/TRBV12-4; size: many; DNA: TGTGCCAGCAGCCAGCCCCCTAATGAGCAGTTCTTC; CDR3: CASSQPPNEQFF
J: TRBJ2-2; D: .; V: TRBV7-2; size: many; DNA: TGTGCCAGCAGCTTATCTGCAGGGGCGAACACCGGGGAGCTGTTTTTT; CDR3: CASSLSAGANTGELFF
J: TRBJ1-1; D: .; V: TRBV27; size: .; DNA: TGTGCCAGTAGGCTGGACGGTCGTCATGGGTTTACTGAAGCTTACTTT; CDR3: CASRLDGRHGFTEAYF
J: TRBJ2-6; D: .; V: TRBV6-5; size: large; DNA: TGTGCCAGCAGCAAACGTACTGGGGCCAACGTCCTGACTTTC; CDR3: CASSKRTGANVLTF
J: TRBJ2-1; D: .; V: TRBV5-6; size: .; DNA: .; CDR3: CASSFYICSARSGRAGNEQFF
J: TRBJ1-2; D: TRBD1; V: TRBV7-2; size: many; DNA: TGTGCCAGCAGCCCCGGACAGGGAGAATATGGCTACACCTTC; CDR3: CASSPGQGEYGYTF
J: TRBJ2-7; D: .; V: TRBV4-3; size: many; DNA: TGCGCCAGCAGCCAAGATTCAAGGGATGACGAGCAGTACTTC; CDR3: CASSQDSRDDEQYF
J: TRBJ2-7; D: .; V: TRBV3-1; size: many; DNA: TGTGCCAGCAGCCAAGCCCTCGTGATCGGGTACGAGCAGTACTTC; CDR3: CASSQALVIGYEQYF